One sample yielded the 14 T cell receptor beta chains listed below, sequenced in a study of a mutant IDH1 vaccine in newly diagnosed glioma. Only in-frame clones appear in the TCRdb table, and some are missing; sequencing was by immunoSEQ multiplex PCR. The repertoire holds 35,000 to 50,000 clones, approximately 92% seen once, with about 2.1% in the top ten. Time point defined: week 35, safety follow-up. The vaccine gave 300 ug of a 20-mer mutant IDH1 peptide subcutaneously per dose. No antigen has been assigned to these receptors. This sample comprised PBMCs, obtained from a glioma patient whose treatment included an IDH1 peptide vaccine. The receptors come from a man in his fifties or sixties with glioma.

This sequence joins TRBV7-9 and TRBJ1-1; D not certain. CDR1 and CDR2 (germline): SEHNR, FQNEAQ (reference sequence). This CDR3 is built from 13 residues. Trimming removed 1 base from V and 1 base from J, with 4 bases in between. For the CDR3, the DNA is TGTGCCAGCAGCTTAGGACAGAACACTGAAGCTTTCTTT. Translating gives CASSLGQNTEAFF.

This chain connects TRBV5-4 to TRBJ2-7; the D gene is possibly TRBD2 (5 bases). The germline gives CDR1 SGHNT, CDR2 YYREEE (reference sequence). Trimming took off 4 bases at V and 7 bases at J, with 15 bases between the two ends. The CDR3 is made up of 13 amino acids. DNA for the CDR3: TGTGCCAGCAGCCCTAAAGGTTCGGGAGAGCAGTACTTC. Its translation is CASSPKGSGEQYF.

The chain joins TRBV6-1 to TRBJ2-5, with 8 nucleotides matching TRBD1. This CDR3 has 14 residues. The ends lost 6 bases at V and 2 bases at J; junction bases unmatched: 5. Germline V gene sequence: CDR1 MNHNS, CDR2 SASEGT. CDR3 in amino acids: CASSFQGAQETQYF. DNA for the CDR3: TGTGCCAGCAGCTTCCAGGGGGCTCAAGAGACCCAGTACTTC.

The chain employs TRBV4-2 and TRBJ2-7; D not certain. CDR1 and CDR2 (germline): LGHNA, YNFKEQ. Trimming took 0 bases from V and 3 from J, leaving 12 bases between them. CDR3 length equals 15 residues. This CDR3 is CASSQDFSTVYEQYF. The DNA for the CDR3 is TGTGCCAGCAGCCAAGATTTCTCCACAGTCTACGAGCAGTACTTC.

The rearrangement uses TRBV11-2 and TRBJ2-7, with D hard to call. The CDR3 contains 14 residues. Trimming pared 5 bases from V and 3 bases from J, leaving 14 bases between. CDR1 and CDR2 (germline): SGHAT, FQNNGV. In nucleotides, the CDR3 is TGTGCCAGCAGCAAAGGTGGCAGCCACTACGAGCAGTACTTC. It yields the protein CASSKGGSHYEQYF. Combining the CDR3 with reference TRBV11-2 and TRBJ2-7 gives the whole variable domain EAGVAQSPRYKIIEKRQSVAFWCNPISGHATLYWYQQILGQGPKLLIQFQNNGVVDDSQLPKDRFSAERLKGVDSTLKIQPAKLEDSAVYLCASSKGGSHYEQYFGPGTRLTVT.

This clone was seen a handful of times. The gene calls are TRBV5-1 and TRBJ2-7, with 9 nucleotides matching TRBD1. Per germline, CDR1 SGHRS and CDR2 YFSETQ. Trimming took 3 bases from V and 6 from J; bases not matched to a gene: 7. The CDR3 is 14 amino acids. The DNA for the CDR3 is TGCGCCAGCAGCTCGGGACAGGGAATCGCCGAGCAGTACTTC. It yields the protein CASSSGQGIAEQYF.

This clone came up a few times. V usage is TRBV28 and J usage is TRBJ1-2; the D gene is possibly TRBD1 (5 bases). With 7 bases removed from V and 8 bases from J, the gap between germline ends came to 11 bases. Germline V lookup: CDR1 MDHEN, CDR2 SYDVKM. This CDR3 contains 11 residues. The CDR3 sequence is CASTGRGGYTF. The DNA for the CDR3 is TGTGCCAGCACCGGGAGGGGAGGCTACACCTTC.

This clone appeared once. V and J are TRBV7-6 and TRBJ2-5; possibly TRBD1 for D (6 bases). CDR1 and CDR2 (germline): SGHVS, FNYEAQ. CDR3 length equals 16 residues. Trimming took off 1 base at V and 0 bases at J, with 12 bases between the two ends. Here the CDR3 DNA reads TGTGCCAGCAGCTTAGATAGACAGGCGTACCAAGAGACCCAGTACTTC. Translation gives CASSLDRQAYQETQYF.

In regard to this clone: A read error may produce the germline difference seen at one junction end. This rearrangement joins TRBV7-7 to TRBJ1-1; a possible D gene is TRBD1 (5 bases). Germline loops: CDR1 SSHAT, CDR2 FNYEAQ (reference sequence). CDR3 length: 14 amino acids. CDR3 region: CASSPHPDSREAFF. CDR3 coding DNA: TGTGCTAGCAGCCCCCATCCCGACAGCCGTGAAGCTTTCTTT. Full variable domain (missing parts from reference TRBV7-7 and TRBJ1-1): GAGVSQSPRYKVTKRGQDVTLRCDPISSHATLYWYQQALGQGPEFLTYFNYEAQPDKSGLPSDRFSAERPEGSISTLTIQRTEQRDSAMYRCASSPHPDSREAFFGQGTRLTVV.

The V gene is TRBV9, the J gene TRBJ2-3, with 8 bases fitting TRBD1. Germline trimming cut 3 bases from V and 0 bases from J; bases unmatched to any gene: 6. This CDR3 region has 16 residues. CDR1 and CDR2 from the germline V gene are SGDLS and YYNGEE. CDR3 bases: TGTGCCAGCAGCGGGGACAGGACGATAAGCACAGATACGCAGTATTTT. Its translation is CASSGDRTISTDTQYF.

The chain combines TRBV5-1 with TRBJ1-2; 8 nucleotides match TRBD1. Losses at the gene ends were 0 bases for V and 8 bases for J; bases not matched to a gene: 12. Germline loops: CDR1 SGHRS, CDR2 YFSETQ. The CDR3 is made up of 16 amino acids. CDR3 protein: CASSLVAGGLSGGYTF. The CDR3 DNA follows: TGCGCCAGCAGCTTGGTAGCAGGGGGCCTATCTGGCGGCTACACCTTC.

The CDR3 is CSVRQGTNTEAFF. CDR3 sequence (DNA): TGCAGCGTCAGGCAGGGTACGAACACTGAAGCTTTCTTT. V is TRBV29-1 and J is TRBJ1-1; the D gene is possibly TRBD1 (5 bases). The ends were cut back, 6 bases at V and 1 base at J, with 12 bases in the middle. The CDR3 is 13 amino acids. In germline, CDR1 is SQVTM, CDR2 ANQGSEA.

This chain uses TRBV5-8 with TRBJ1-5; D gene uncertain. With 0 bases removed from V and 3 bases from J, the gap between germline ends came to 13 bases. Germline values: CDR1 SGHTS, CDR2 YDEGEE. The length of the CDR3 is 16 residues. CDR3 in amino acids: CASSLGRATANQPQHF. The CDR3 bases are TGTGCCAGCAGCTTGGGTCGAGCCACCGCCAATCAGCCCCAGCATTTT.

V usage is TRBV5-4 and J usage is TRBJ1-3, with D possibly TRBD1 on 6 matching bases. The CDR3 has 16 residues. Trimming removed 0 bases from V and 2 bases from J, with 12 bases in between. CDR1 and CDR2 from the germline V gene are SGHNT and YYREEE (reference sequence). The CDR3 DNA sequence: TGTGCCAGCAGCTTGGCGAATTCAGGGGCTGGAAACACCATATATTTT. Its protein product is CASSLANSGAGNTIYF.